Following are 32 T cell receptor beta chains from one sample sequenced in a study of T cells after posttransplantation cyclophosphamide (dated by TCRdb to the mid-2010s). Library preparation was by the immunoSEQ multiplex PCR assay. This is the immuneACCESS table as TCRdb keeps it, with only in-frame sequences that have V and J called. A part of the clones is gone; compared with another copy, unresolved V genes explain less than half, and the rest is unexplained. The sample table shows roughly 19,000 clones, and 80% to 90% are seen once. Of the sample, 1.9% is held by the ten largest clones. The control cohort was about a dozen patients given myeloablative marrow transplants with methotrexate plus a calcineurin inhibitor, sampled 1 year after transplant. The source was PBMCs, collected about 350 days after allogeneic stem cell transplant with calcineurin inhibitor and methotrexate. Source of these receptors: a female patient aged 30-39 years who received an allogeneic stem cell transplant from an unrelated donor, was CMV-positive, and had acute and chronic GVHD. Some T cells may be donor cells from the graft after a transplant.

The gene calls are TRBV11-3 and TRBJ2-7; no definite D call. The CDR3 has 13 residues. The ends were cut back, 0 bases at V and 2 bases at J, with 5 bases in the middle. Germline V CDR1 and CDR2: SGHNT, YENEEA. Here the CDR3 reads CASSLEGTYEQYV. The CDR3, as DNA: TGTGCCAGCAGCTTAGAGGGCACCTACGAGCAGTACGTC.

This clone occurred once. The CDR3 sequence is CASRLEARATEAFF. For the CDR3, the DNA is TGTGCCAGCAGACTCGAAGCAAGAGCCACTGAAGCTTTCTTT. The V and J genes are TRBV5-6 and TRBJ1-1; unclear D gene. The CDR3 has 14 residues. V lost 5 bases to trimming and J lost 4 bases, with 15 bases between them. CDR1 is SGHDT, CDR2 YYEEEE, per germline. The variable domain in full, with the rest retrieved from reference TRBV5-6 and TRBJ1-1, is DAGVTQSPTHLIKTRGQQVTLRCSPKSGHDTVSWYQQALGQGPQFIFQYYEEEERQRGNFPDRFSGHQFPNYSSELNVNALLLGDSALYLCASRLEARATEAFFGQGTRLTVV.

The CDR3 DNA reads as TGTGCCAGCAGCGCCGGGACTAGCGGTATGAATGAGCAGTTCTTC. Translation: CASSAGTSGMNEQFF. The genes are TRBV11-2 and TRBJ2-1; 11 nucleotides line up with TRBD2. The CDR3 loop spans 15 amino acids. J gave up 7 bases and V 5 bases, and 7 bases lay outside the gene matches. Germline CDR1 reads SGHAT; CDR2 reads FQNNGV.

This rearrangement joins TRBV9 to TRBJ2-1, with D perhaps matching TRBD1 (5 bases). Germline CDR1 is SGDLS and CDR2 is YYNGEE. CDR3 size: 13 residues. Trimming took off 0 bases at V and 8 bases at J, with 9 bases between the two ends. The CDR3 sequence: CASSVVGAHEQFF. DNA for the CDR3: TGTGCCAGCAGCGTAGTAGGGGCCCATGAGCAGTTCTTC. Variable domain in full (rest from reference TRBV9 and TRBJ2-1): DSGVTQTPKHLITATGQRVTLRCSPRSGDLSVYWYQQSLDQGLQFLIQYYNGEERAKGNILERFSAQQFPDLHSELNLSSLELGDSALYFCASSVVGAHEQFFGPGTRLTVL.

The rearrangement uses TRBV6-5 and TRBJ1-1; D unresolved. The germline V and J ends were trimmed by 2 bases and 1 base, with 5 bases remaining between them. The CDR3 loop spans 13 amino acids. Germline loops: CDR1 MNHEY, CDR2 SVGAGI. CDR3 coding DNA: TGTGCCAGCAGTTACCAATCGAACACTGAAGCTTTCTTT. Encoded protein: CASSYQSNTEAFF.

CDR3 in DNA: TGTGCCTGGAGTGTAACAGTCGGAGGCTATGGCTACACCTTC. Translating it yields CAWSVTVGGYGYTF. V gene TRBV30 combines with J gene TRBJ1-2; D call uncertain. Germline V gene lookup returns CDR1 GTSNPN and CDR2 SVGIG (reference sequence). The V and J ends lost 0 bases and 4 bases respectively, with 12 bases between them. The CDR3 sequence is 14 residues long.

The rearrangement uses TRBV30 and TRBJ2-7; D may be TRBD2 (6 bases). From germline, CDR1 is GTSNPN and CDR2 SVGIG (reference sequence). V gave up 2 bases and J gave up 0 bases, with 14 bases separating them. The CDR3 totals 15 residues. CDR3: CAWSPGGGASYEQYV. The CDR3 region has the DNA TGTGCCTGGAGTCCGGGCGGCGGGGCCTCCTACGAGCAGTACGTC.

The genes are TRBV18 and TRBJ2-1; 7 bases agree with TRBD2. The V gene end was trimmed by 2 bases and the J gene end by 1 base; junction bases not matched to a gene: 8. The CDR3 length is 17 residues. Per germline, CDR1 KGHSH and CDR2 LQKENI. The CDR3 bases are TGTGCCAGCTCACCAGACAGCGGGAAAGGGTCCTACAATGAGCAGTTCTTC. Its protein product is CASSPDSGKGSYNEQFF.

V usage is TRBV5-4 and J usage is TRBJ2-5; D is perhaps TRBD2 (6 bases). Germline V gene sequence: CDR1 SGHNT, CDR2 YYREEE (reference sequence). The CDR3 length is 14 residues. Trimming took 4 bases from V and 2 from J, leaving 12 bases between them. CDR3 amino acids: CASSPGLAQETQYF. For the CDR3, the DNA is TGTGCCAGCAGCCCCGGCCTAGCGCAAGAGACCCAGTACTTC.

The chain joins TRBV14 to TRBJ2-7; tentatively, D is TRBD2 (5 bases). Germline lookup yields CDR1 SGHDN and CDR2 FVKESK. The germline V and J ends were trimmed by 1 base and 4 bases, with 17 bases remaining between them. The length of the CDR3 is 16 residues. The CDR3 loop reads CASSQVRGKGPYEQYF. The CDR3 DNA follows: TGTGCCAGCAGCCAAGTACGGGGAAAAGGACCTTACGAGCAGTACTTC.

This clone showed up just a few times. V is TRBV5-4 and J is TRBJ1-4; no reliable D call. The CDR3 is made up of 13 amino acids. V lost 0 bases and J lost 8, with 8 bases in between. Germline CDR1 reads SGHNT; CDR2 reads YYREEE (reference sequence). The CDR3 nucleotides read TGTGCCAGCAGCTTGGTCGGTACCGAAAAACTGTTTTTT. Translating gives CASSLVGTEKLFF.

CDR3 nucleotides: TGTGCCATCAGTGACAGGGGGCGAGCTTTCTTT. It specifies CAISDRGRAFF. J is TRBJ1-1 and V is TRBV10-3; 8 nucleotides line up with TRBD1. The CDR3 length is 11 residues. From germline, CDR1 is ENHRY and CDR2 SYGVKD. V lost 3 bases and J lost 10; bases outside the gene matches: 1.

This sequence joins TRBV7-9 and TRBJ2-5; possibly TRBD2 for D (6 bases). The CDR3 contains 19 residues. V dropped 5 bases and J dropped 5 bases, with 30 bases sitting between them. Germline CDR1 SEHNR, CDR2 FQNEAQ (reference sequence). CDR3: CASSPTSSILASLRETQYF. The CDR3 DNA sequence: TGTGCCAGCAGCCCAACTAGCTCCATTCTAGCGTCTTTAAGGGAGACCCAGTACTTC. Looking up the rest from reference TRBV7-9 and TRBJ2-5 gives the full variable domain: DTGVSQNPRHKITKRGQNVTFRCDPISEHNRLYWYRQTLGQGPEFLTYFQNEAQLEKSRLLSDRFSAERPKGSFSTLEIQRTEQGDSAMYLCASSPTSSILASLRETQYFGPGTRLLVL.

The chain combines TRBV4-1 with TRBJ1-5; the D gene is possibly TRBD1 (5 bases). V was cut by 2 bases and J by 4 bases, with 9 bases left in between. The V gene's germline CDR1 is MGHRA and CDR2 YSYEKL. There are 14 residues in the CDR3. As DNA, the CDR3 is TGCGCCAGCAGCCAACAGGGATGGAATCAGCCCCAGCATTTT. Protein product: CASSQQGWNQPQHF.

The CDR3 protein is CASSISSMGGLQPQHF. In DNA form, the CDR3 reads TGTGCCAGTAGTATATCGTCGATGGGGGGGCTTCAGCCCCAGCATTTT. V is TRBV19 and J is TRBJ1-5; D possibly corresponds to TRBD1 (6 bases). Germline V CDR1 and CDR2: LNHDA, SQIVND (reference sequence). The CDR3 runs 16 residues. V lost 2 bases to trimming and J lost 6 bases, with 17 bases between them.

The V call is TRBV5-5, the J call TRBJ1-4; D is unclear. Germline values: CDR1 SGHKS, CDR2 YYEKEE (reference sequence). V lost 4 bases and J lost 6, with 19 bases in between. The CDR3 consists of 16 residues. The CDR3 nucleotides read TGTGCCAGCAGCCGGGATCCACGCCCAAAAGATGAAAAACTGTTTTTT. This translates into CASSRDPRPKDEKLFF.

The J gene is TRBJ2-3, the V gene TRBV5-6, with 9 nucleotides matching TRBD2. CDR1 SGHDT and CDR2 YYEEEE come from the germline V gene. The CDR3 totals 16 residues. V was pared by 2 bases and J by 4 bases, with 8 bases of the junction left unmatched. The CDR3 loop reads CASSLVAGEVADTQYF. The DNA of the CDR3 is TGTGCCAGCAGCTTAGTAGCGGGAGAAGTCGCAGATACGCAGTATTTT.

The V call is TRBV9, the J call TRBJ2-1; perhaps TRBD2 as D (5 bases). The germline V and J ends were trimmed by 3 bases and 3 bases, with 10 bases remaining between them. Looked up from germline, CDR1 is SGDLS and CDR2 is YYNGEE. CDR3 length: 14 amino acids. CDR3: CASSGSGIYNEQFF. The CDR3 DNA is TGTGCCAGCAGCGGGAGCGGAATCTACAATGAGCAGTTCTTC.

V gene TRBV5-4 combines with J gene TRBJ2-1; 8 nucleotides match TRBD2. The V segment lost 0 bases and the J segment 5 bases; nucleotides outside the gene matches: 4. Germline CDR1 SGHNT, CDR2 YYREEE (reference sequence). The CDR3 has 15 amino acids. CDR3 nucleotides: TGTGCCAGCAGCTTGGTAGCGGGAAAGAACAATGAGCAGTTCTTC. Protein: CASSLVAGKNNEQFF.

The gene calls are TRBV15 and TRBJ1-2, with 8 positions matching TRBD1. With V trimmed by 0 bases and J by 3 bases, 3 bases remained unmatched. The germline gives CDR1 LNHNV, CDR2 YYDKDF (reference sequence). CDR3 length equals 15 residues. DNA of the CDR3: TGTGCCACCAGCAGAGAATGGGACAGGCACTATGGCTACACCTTC. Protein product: CATSREWDRHYGYTF.

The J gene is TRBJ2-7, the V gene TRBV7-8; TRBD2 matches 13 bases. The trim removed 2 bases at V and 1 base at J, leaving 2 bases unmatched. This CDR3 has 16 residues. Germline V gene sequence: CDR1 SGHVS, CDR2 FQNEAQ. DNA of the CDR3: TGTGCCAGCAGCTTAATGGGACTAGCGGGATCCTACGAGCAGTACTTC. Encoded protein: CASSLMGLAGSYEQYF.

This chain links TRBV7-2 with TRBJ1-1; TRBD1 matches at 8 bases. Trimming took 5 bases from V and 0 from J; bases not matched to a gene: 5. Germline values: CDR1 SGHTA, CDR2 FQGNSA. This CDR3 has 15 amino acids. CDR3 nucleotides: TGTGCCAGCAGCCCTAAGGACAGGGTGAACACTGAAGCTTTCTTT. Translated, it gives CASSPKDRVNTEAFF.

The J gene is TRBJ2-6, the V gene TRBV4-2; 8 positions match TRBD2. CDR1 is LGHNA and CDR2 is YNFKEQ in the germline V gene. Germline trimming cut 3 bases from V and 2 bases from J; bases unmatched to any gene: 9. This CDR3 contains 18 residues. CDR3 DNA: TGTGCCAGCAGCCACCCCATCGCGGGGGGCCCTGGGGCCAACGTCCTGACTTTC. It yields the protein CASSHPIAGGPGANVLTF.

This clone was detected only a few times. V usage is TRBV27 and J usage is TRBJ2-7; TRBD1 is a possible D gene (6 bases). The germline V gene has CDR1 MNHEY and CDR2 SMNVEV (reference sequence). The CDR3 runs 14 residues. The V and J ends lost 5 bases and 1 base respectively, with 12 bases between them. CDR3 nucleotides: TGTGCCAGCAGTCCCCAGGGGCGGTCCTACGAGCAGTACTTC. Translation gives CASSPQGRSYEQYF.

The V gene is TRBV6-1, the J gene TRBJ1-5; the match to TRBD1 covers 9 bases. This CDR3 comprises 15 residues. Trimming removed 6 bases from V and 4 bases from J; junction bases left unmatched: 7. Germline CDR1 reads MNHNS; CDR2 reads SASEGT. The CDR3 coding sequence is TGTGCCAGCAGGGACAGGGGTTTGGGAAATCAGCCCCAGCATTTT. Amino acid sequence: CASRDRGLGNQPQHF.

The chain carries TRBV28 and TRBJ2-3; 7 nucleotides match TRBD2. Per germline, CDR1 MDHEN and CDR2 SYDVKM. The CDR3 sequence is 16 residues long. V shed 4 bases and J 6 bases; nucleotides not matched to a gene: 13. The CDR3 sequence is CASSSRGSSGWDTQYF. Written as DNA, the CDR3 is TGTGCCAGCAGTTCCCGGGGGAGTAGCGGGTGGGATACGCAGTATTTT.

The CDR3 region is CASSVVEASYEQYF. As DNA, the CDR3 is TGTGCCAGCAGCGTTGTAGAGGCTTCCTACGAGCAGTACTTC. The gene calls are TRBV5-6 and TRBJ2-5; D is uncertain. The last part of the DNA fits TRBJ2-7 better; the J call may be wrong. Germline V gene lookup returns CDR1 SGHDT and CDR2 YYEEEE. This CDR3 is built from 14 residues.

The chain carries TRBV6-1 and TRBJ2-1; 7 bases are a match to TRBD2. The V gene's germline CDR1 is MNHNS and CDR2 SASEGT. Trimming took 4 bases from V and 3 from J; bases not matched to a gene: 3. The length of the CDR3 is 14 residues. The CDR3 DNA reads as TGTGCCAGCAGTGGTGGGAGGGTCTACAATGAGCAGTTCTTC. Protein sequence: CASSGGRVYNEQFF.

The CDR3 sequence is CASSLVSLLSDTEAFF. DNA of the CDR3: TGCGCCAGCAGCTTGGTTTCCCTCCTTTCTGACACTGAAGCTTTCTTT. The chain uses TRBV5-1 and TRBJ1-1, with unresolved D. V shed 0 bases and J shed 3 bases, with 15 bases lying between them. This CDR3 is built from 16 residues. CDR1 SGHRS and CDR2 YFSETQ come from the germline V gene.

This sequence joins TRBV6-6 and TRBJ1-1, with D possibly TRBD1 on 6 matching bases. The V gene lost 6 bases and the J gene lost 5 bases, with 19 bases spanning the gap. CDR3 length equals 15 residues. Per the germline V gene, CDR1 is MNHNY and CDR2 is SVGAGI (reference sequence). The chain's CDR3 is CASSDPTGKGTEAFF. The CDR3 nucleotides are TGTGCCAGCAGCGATCCCACAGGGAAAGGGACTGAAGCTTTCTTT.

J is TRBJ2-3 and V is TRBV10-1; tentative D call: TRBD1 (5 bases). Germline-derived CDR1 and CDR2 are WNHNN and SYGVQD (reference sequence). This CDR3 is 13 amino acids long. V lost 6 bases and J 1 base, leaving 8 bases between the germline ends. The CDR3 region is CASSDSGTDTQYF. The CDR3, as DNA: TGCGCCAGCAGCGACAGCGGCACAGATACGCAGTATTTT.

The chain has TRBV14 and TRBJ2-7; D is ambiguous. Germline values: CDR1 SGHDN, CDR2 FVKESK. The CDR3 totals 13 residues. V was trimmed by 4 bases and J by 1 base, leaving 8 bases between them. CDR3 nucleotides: TGTGCCAGCAGCCTGGCCCTGTCCTACGAGCAGTACTTC. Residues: CASSLALSYEQYF.